The 31 T cell receptor beta chains below were found in one sample sequenced in a study of blood T cell repertoires in COVID-19. Some clones are missing from TCRdb's copy, which holds only in-frame ones; the method was immunoSEQ multiplex PCR. The sample includes approximately 43,000 clones, 81% seen only once; the top ten take approximately 37%. Sample: peripheral blood. The receptors originated from a man between 35 and 55 years old with active or convalescent COVID-19.

The sample holds one count of this clone. The chain uses TRBV30 and TRBJ2-5; a weak D match, TRBD2 (5 bases). This CDR3 contains 13 residues. Between the trimmed V and J ends, which lost 0 bases and 2 bases, there was a span of 7 bases. The V gene's germline CDR1 is GTSNPN and CDR2 SVGIG (reference sequence). CDR3 amino acids: CAWSVGGQETQYF. The CDR3, as DNA: TGTGCCTGGAGTGTAGGCGGGCAAGAGACCCAGTACTTC.

The chain has TRBV3-1 (or the pseudogene TRBV3-2) and TRBJ2-2; no firm D call. The CDR3 runs 13 residues. Germline V gives CDR1 LGHDT, CDR2 YNNKEL (reference sequence). Trimming cost V 3 bases and J 4 bases, with 6 bases left between them. The CDR3 loop is CASSQSLTGELFF. CDR3 in DNA: TGTGCCAGCAGCCAGTCCCTCACCGGGGAGCTGTTTTTT.

V usage is TRBV28 and J usage is TRBJ2-3; the D gene is possibly TRBD2 (5 bases). CDR3 length: 15 residues. Per the germline V gene, CDR1 is MDHEN and CDR2 is SYDVKM. V gave up 6 bases and J gave up 6 bases, with 19 bases separating them. CDR3 nucleotides: TGTGCCAGCAGCCCCCCGGACTTCTGGACTGATACGCAGTATTTT. Its protein is CASSPPDFWTDTQYF.

The gene calls are TRBV5-6 and TRBJ2-5, with no clear D. Trimming left V 1 base short and J 5 bases short, with 9 bases between. The CDR3 is 13 amino acids. The V gene's germline CDR1 is SGHDT and CDR2 YYEEEE. The CDR3 DNA reads as TGTGCCAGCAGCTTGCGCGGTGGGGAGACCCAGTACTTC. Translation gives CASSLRGGETQYF.

This clone was picked up a small number of times. CDR3 sequence reads: CASSQDFGLHNEQFF. CDR3 nucleotides: TGTGCCAGCAGCCAAGATTTTGGCTTACACAATGAGCAGTTCTTC. The chain is built from TRBV4-2 and TRBJ2-1; D ambiguous. The germline gives CDR1 LGHNA, CDR2 YNFKEQ. Trimming took 0 bases from V and 5 from J, leaving 11 bases between them. This CDR3 is built from 15 residues.

The rearrangement joins TRBV12-5 to TRBJ1-2, with TRBD1 identical over 8 bases. From germline, CDR1 is LGHNT and CDR2 FRNRAP. The ends lost 1 base at V and 4 bases at J; junction bases unmatched: 8. The CDR3 sequence is 16 residues long. CDR3 nucleotides: TGTGCTAGTGGTTTGGCCCCCAAGGACAGGGTCTATGGCTACACCTTC. Its translation is CASGLAPKDRVYGYTF. Full variable domain (rest looked up from reference TRBV12-5 and TRBJ1-2): DARVTQTPRHKVTEMGQEVTMRCQPILGHNTVFWYRQTMMQGLELLAYFRNRAPLDDSGMPKDRFSAEMPDATLATLKIQPSEPRDSAVYFCASGLAPKDRVYGYTFGSGTRLTVV.

This chain links TRBV5-6 with TRBJ1-3, with 9 bases fitting TRBD1. The CDR3 runs 18 residues. The ends lost 4 bases at V and 0 bases at J; junction bases unmatched: 11. Germline-derived CDR1 and CDR2 are SGHDT and YYEEEE. DNA for the CDR3: TGTGCCAGCAGCCTTGAGACGGACAGGGGAGGCTCTGGAAACACCATATATTTT. Its protein product is CASSLETDRGGSGNTIYF.

A single count supports this clone. The chain employs TRBV30 and TRBJ1-2; D remains unclear. CDR1 and CDR2 (germline): GTSNPN, SVGIG (reference sequence). There are 14 residues in the CDR3. V lost 3 bases to trimming and J lost 4 bases, with 15 bases between them. The CDR3 DNA follows: TGTGCCTGGAGCAATCGGTGGGCGGGCTATGGCTACACCTTC. This sequence encodes CAWSNRWAGYGYTF.

This clone has only a few counts. The J gene is TRBJ2-3, the V gene TRBV5-1; 9 bases are a match to TRBD2. V lost 2 bases to trimming and J lost 4 bases; unmatched junction nucleotides: 5. The CDR3 covers 15 residues. Looked up from germline, CDR1 is SGHRS and CDR2 is YFSETQ. CDR3 nucleotide sequence: TGCGCCAGCAGCTTTAGCGGGGGTTCTCCAGATACGCAGTATTTT. Protein product: CASSFSGGSPDTQYF.

On this clone itself: The sample holds other DNA sequences that translate to the same CDR3. The chain uses TRBV29-1 and TRBJ1-1; D is unclear. Trimming took off 4 bases at V and 5 bases at J, with 14 bases between the two ends. Per germline, CDR1 SQVTM and CDR2 ANQGSEA. The CDR3 is 13 residues long. The CDR3 nucleotides are TGCAGCGTTGTGGACCCGGCGGGGACTGAAGCTTTCTTT. Amino acids: CSVVDPAGTEAFF.

This clone was picked up one time. The V and J genes are TRBV7-3 and TRBJ2-5, with 15 bases that match TRBD2. After removal of 3 bases from V and 6 bases from J, the junction contained 2 bases not matched to a gene. The CDR3 contains 15 residues. Germline CDR1 SGHTA, CDR2 FQGTGA. The CDR3 DNA reads as TGTGCCAGCAGCTTGGGACTAGCGGGGGGAAAGACCCAGTACTTC. As protein: CASSLGLAGGKTQYF.

CDR3 DNA: TGTGCCAGCAGCTACACGTTTTGGGACAGATACAATGAGCAGTTCTTC. Its protein is CASSYTFWDRYNEQFF. The chain carries TRBV11-1 and TRBJ2-1; 7 bases fit TRBD1. V was pared by 4 bases and J by 4 bases, with 10 bases of the junction left unmatched. Germline CDR1 reads SGHAT; CDR2 reads FQDESV (reference sequence). The CDR3 totals 16 residues.

This sequence joins TRBV5-5 and TRBJ1-1; D perhaps matches TRBD1 (6 bases). CDR1 SGHKS and CDR2 YYEKEE come from the germline V gene (reference sequence). The CDR3 runs to 14 residues. With 4 bases removed from V and 1 base from J, the gap between germline ends came to 11 bases. The chain's CDR3 is CASSGGYGNTEAFF. CDR3 DNA sequence: TGTGCCAGCAGCGGGGGCTACGGGAACACTGAAGCTTTCTTT.

The chain joins TRBV29-1 to TRBJ2-1; D is unresolved. Germline V CDR1 and CDR2: SQVTM, ANQGSEA. The CDR3 runs to 12 residues. The ends were cut back, 0 bases at V and 7 bases at J, with 7 bases in the middle. In DNA form, the CDR3 reads TGCAGCGTTGAAGAACGGTGGAATGAGCAGTTCTTC. Protein: CSVEERWNEQFF.

The rearrangement uses TRBV27 and TRBJ1-4; TRBD1 is a possible D gene (5 bases). CDR1 is MNHEY and CDR2 is SMNVEV in the germline V gene (reference sequence). This CDR3 is built from 16 residues. The V end was cut by 5 bases, the J end by 0 bases, with 13 bases between. The CDR3 nucleotides read TGTGCCAGCAGTAACAGGCGCTTTGCAACTAATGAAAAACTGTTTTTT. Amino acid sequence: CASSNRRFATNEKLFF.

This chain joins TRBV7-9 and TRBJ2-7, with D perhaps TRBD2 (5 bases). The CDR3 extends over 17 amino acids. V shed 1 base and J shed 0 bases, with 16 bases lying between them. Germline-derived CDR1 and CDR2 are SEHNR and FQNEAQ (reference sequence). DNA of the CDR3: TGTGCCAGCAGCTTAGGGGCCCCGGGGTTGAACTCCTACGAGCAGTACTTC. Translated, it gives CASSLGAPGLNSYEQYF.

The chain carries TRBV12-3 or TRBV12-4 and TRBJ1-2; possibly TRBD1 for D (6 bases). The CDR3 is 11 residues long. Deletions cut 6 bases from V and 7 bases from J, with 9 bases between. CDR3 sequence: CASSNRAGYTF. The DNA for the CDR3 is TGTGCCAGCAGCAACAGGGCTGGCTACACCTTC.

This clone was counted only a few times. The gene calls are TRBV13 and TRBJ2-7; 9 nucleotides match TRBD1. The germline V gene encodes CDR1 PRHDT and CDR2 FYEKMQ (reference sequence). This CDR3 spans 15 amino acids. V gave up 4 bases and J gave up 3 bases; unmatched junction bases: 7. The CDR3 coding sequence is TGTGCCAGCAGCTCCGCCGGGACAGGGATCTACGAGCAGTACTTC. Translating gives CASSSAGTGIYEQYF.

This chain links TRBV19 with TRBJ2-7; 8 nucleotides line up with TRBD1. V was clipped by 3 bases and J by 1 base; unmatched bases: 2. In germline, CDR1 is LNHDA, CDR2 SQIVND (reference sequence). The CDR3 spans 14 residues. The CDR3 DNA reads as TGTGCCAGTAGTATTCAGGGGGCATCCTACGAGCAGTACTTC. Protein sequence: CASSIQGASYEQYF.

Worth noting for this clone: Other nucleotide sequences in the sample specify the same CDR3. V and J are TRBV15 and TRBJ1-5; 8 bases fit TRBD1. CDR1 and CDR2 (germline): LNHNV, YYDKDF (reference sequence). Trimming at V came to 0 bases and at J to 5 bases, leaving 6 bases not matched to a gene. The CDR3 totals 16 residues. DNA for the CDR3: TGTGCCACCAGCAGAGAGGCACAGGGGGGAGATCAGCCCCAGCATTTT. It encodes CATSREAQGGDQPQHF.

This clone appeared a few times. CDR3 sequence (DNA): TGTGCCAGCGCCCTATTGGGCAATCAGCCCCAGCATTTT. Its protein is CASALLGNQPQHF. The chain uses TRBV28 and TRBJ1-5; D is unclear. Germline loops: CDR1 MDHEN, CDR2 SYDVKM. The CDR3 is made up of 13 amino acids. The V end lost 8 bases, the J end lost 2 bases, and 10 bases lay between the germline ends.

There are a few counts of this clone. The chain couples TRBV6-5 to TRBJ2-7, with TRBD1 matching 10 bases. The germline gives CDR1 MNHEY, CDR2 SVGAGI. Losses at the gene ends were 8 bases for V and 2 bases for J; bases not matched to a gene: 0. There are 12 residues in the CDR3. The CDR3 loop is CASGTGAYEQYF. DNA for the CDR3: TGTGCCAGCGGGACAGGGGCCTACGAGCAGTACTTC.

CDR3 coding DNA: TGTGCCAGCAGCTTGGAGAGGGCTGAAGCTTTCTTT. Translating gives CASSLERAEAFF. The gene calls are TRBV5-8 and TRBJ1-1; D not certain. The V and J ends lost 0 bases and 6 bases respectively, with 6 bases between them. CDR1 SGHTS and CDR2 YDEGEE come from the germline V gene. CDR3 size: 12 residues.

The chain couples TRBV28 to TRBJ1-2, with no clear D. The CDR3 extends over 13 amino acids. V was pared by 4 bases and J by 3 bases, with 9 bases between. Germline V gene sequence: CDR1 MDHEN, CDR2 SYDVKM. CDR3 coding DNA: TGTGCCAGCAGTTACACCTCGTACTATGGCTACACCTTC. Its translation: CASSYTSYYGYTF.

The rearrangement joins TRBV6-2 or TRBV6-3 to TRBJ2-7; D gene unclear. The ends were cut back, 6 bases at V and 6 bases at J, with 18 bases in the middle. CDR3 size: 14 residues. In germline, CDR1 is MNHEY, CDR2 SVGEGT. CDR3: CASSHPADGGEQYF. CDR3 in DNA: TGTGCCAGCAGCCACCCAGCCGACGGCGGCGAGCAGTACTTC.

Notes on this clone: The DNA is left out, because the CDR3 cannot be placed on it with certainty; the CDR3 is given as TCRdb lists it. V and J are TRBV25-1 and TRBJ2-7; the table's D call, TRBD1, has no DNA check behind it. The V gene's germline CDR1 is MGHDK and CDR2 SYGVNS. The CDR3 sequence runs 14 residues, both termini included. CDR3 in amino acids: CASSTSTGKVEQYF.

V gene TRBV3-1 (or the pseudogene TRBV3-2) combines with J gene TRBJ1-4; weak D call: TRBD1 (6 bases). The germline CDR1 and CDR2 sequences are LGHDT and YNNKEL (reference sequence). Trimming pared 6 bases from V and 8 bases from J, leaving 16 bases between. This CDR3 comprises 14 residues. The CDR3 loop reads CASRPGQKREKLFF. The CDR3 DNA reads TGTGCCAGCAGGCCCGGACAGAAACGCGAAAAACTGTTTTTT.

The rearrangement uses TRBV7-2 and TRBJ2-7; the match to TRBD1 covers 7 bases. Germline loops: CDR1 SGHTA, CDR2 FQGNSA. J lost 3 bases, V lost 1 base, and 3 bases had no gene match. The CDR3 is made up of 14 amino acids. CDR3 in amino acids: CASSLGTGFYEQYF. The CDR3 coding sequence is TGTGCCAGCAGCTTAGGGACAGGCTTCTACGAGCAGTACTTC.

This clone was seen only a few times. The chain joins TRBV18 to TRBJ2-1; 7 nucleotides agree with TRBD1. V gave up 4 bases and J gave up 4 bases; unmatched junction bases: 7. The CDR3 has 15 residues. CDR1 and CDR2 from the germline V gene are KGHSH and LQKENI. The CDR3 spells CASSQDRVQYNEQFF. The CDR3 DNA reads TGTGCCAGCTCACAAGACAGGGTACAGTACAATGAGCAGTTCTTC.

This clone was picked up one time. This chain uses TRBV29-1 with TRBJ2-7; D not resolved. Per germline, CDR1 SQVTM and CDR2 ANQGSEA. The ends were cut back, 5 bases at V and 4 bases at J, with 6 bases in the middle. The CDR3 is 10 amino acids. The CDR3 nucleotides read TGCAGCGTTCTTGAGTACGAGCAGTACTTC. This codes for CSVLEYEQYF.

The chain couples TRBV2 to TRBJ2-5, with a possible D match to TRBD1 (6 bases). CDR1 SNHLY and CDR2 FYNNEI come from the germline V gene. The CDR3 is 13 amino acids. V lost 6 bases and J 5 bases, leaving 13 bases between the germline ends. This chain's CDR3 is CASRAQGKETQYF. Here the CDR3 DNA reads TGTGCCAGCAGAGCACAGGGTAAGGAGACCCAGTACTTC.